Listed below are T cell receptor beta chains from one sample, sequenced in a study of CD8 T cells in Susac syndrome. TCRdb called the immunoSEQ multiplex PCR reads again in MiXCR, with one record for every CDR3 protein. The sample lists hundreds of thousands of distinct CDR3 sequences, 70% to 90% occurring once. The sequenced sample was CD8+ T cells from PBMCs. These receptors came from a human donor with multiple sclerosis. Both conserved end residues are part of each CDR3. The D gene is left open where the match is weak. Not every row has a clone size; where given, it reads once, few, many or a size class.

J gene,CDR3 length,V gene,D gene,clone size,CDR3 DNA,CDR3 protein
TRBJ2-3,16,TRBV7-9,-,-,TGTGCCAGCAGCGACGGACGGGGATCGAGCACAGATACGCAGTATTTT,CASSDGRGSSTDTQYF
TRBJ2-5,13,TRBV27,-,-,TGTGCCAGCAGTACCGGGTACGGCGAGACCCAGTACTTC,CASSTGYGETQYF
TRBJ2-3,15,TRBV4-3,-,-,TGCGCCAGCAGCCTTAGCCAGGGGGGCTCAGATACGCAGTATTTT,CASSLSQGGSDTQYF
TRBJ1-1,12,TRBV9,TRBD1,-,TGTGCCAGCAGCGCGGGACAGGGGGAAGCTTTCTTT,CASSAGQGEAFF
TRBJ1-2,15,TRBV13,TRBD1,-,TGTGCCAGCAGCCCCTTCCGCCGGGACAGGGACGGCTACACCTTC,CASSPFRRDRDGYTF
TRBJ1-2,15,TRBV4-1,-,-,TGCGCCAGCAGCCAAGATTTGGGCAGCTCCTATGGCTACACCTTC,CASSQDLGSSYGYTF
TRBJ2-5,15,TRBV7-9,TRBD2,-,TGTGCCAGCAGCTTAGAGCTAGCGGGACGAGAGACCCAGTACTTC,CASSLELAGRETQYF
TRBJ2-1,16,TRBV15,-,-,TGTGCCACCAGCAGAGTCGGGGCTAGCGTTTACAATGAGCAGTTCTTC,CATSRVGASVYNEQFF
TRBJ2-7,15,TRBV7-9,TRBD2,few,TGTGCCAGCAGCTCCGGACTAGCGGGGCCCTACGAGCAGTACTTC,CASSSGLAGPYEQYF
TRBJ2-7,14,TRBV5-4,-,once,TGTGCCAGCAGCTTGGGGCAGATAACCTACGAGCAGTACTTC,CASSLGQITYEQYF
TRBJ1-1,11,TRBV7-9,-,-,TGTGCCATCACGAAGGGGGCTGAAGCTTTCTTT,CAITKGAEAFF
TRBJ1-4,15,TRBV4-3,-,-,TGCGCCAGCAGCCAAGTAGCGGACCCAGGAGAAAAACTGTTTTTT,CASSQVADPGEKLFF
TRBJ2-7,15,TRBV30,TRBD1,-,TGTGCCTGGAGTGGCGGGACAGGGGCCTCCTACGAGCAGTACTTC,CAWSGGTGASYEQYF
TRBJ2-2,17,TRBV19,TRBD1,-,TGTGCCAGTAGAGACGTCCCGGGACAGGGGAACACCGGGGAGCTGTTTTTT,CASRDVPGQGNTGELFF
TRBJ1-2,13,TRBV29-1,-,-,TGCAGCGGCCGGGGGGGGGTAGACTATGGCTACACCTTC,CSGRGGVDYGYTF
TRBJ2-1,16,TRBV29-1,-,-,TGCAGCGCTAAAGAGATGACTCCCAGTTCCTACAATGAGCAGTTCTTC,CSAKEMTPSSYNEQFF
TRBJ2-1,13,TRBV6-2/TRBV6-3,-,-,TGTGCCAGCAGTTACTTCCCACAGAATGAGCAGTTCTTC,CASSYFPQNEQFF
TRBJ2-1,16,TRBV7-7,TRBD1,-,TGTGCTAGCAGCCTGGGGACAGGGACCTCCTACAATGAGCAGTTCTTC,CASSLGTGTSYNEQFF
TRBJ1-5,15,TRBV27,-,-,TGTGCCAGCAGATCTTCCGGGCCAGGAGCATCGCCCCAGCATTTT,CASRSSGPGASPQHF
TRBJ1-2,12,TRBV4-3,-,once,TGCGCCAGCAGCCAAGATTTAGGGGGCTACACCTTC,CASSQDLGGYTF
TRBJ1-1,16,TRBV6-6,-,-,TGTGCCAGCAGTTACTCGCTTGAGGAGATGAACACTGAAGCTTTCTTT,CASSYSLEEMNTEAFF
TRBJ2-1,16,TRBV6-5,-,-,TGTGCCAGCAGTTACCCCGGGACATACTCCTACAATGAGCAGTTCTTC,CASSYPGTYSYNEQFF
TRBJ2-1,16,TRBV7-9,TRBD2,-,TGTGCCAGCAGCTTAGGTGGTCTAGCGGGAGTTAATGAGCAGTTCTTC,CASSLGGLAGVNEQFF
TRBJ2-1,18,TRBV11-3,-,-,TGTGCCAGCAGCTTACTACGTTCTCTGAGGGCCCCCTACAATGAGCAGTTCTTC,CASSLLRSLRAPYNEQFF
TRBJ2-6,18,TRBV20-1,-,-,TGCAGTGTAGTAGGACGAGTACGAGCGAGCTCTGGGGCCAACGTCCTGACTTTC,CSVVGRVRASSGANVLTF
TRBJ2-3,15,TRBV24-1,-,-,TGTGCCACCAGTGATTCCCCACAGGGCGAATATACGCAGTATTTT,CATSDSPQGEYTQYF
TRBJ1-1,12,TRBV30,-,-,TGTGCCTGGAGTGCCTCAGACACTGAAGCTTTCTTT,CAWSASDTEAFF
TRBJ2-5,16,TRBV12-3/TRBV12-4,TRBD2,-,TGTGCCAGCAGCTCAGGGCTAGCGGGGGACCAAGAGACCCAGTACTTC,CASSSGLAGDQETQYF
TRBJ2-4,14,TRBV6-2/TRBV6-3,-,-,TGTGCCAGCAGTTACTCAGGGGCCTGGGACATTCAGTACTTC,CASSYSGAWDIQYF
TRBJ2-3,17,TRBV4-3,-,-,TGCGCCAGCAGCCAAGATCGGAGCGCCGGACTGGCAGATACGCAGTATTTT,CASSQDRSAGLADTQYF
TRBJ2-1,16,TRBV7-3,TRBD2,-,TGTGCCAGCAGCCTGGGACTAGCGGGAGTGTTGCGGGAGCAGTTCTTC,CASSLGLAGVLREQFF
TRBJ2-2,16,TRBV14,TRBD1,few,TGTGCCAGCAGCCGCCTGACAGGGGCGGGCACCGGGGAGCTGTTTTTT,CASSRLTGAGTGELFF
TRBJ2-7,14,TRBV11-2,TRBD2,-,TGTGCCAGCAGCGAAAGCGGGGGGACCTACGAGCAGTACTTC,CASSESGGTYEQYF
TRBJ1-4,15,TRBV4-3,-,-,TGCGCCAGCAGCCACACCGGGCCTCTCGAAGAAAAACTGTTTTTT,CASSHTGPLEEKLFF
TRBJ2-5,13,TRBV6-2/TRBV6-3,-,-,TGTGCCAGCAGTTATGGCAGGGCAGAGACCCAGTACTTC,CASSYGRAETQYF
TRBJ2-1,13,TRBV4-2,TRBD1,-,TGTGCCAGCAGGGGACAGAAATACAATGAGCAGTTCTTC,CASRGQKYNEQFF
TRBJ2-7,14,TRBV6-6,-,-,TGTGCCAGCAGTTACGAGGACAGCTCCTACGAGCAGTACTTC,CASSYEDSSYEQYF
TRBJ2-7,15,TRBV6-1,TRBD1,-,TGTGCCAGCAGTGAAGGTCCGGGACAGGGCTACGAGCAGTACTTC,CASSEGPGQGYEQYF
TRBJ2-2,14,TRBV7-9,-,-,TGTGCCAGCCTGCCGGATGTGAACACCGGGGAGCTGTTTTTT,CASLPDVNTGELFF
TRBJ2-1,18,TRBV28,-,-,TGTGCCAGCAGTTTTCCGGCTTCGGAGCCTTACTCCTACAATGAGCAGTTCTTC,CASSFPASEPYSYNEQFF
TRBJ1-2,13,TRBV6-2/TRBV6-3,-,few,TGTGCCAGCAGTTTCACAAGGACGGGAGGCTACACCTTC,CASSFTRTGGYTF
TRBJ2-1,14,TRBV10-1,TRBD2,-,TGCGCCAGCAGTGGGCGGGAGGGCCTTGGTGAGCAGTTCTTC,CASSGREGLGEQFF
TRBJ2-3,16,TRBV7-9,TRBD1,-,TGTGCCAGCAGCATAACACGGACAGGGCGCACAGATACGCAGTATTTT,CASSITRTGRTDTQYF
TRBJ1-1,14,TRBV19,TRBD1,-,TGTGCCAGTAGCCCCGGGACAGGGCGCACTGAAGCTTTCTTT,CASSPGTGRTEAFF
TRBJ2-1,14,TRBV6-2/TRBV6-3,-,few,TGTGCCAGCAGTTACTCCCCGCCCTACAATGAGCAGTTCTTC,CASSYSPPYNEQFF
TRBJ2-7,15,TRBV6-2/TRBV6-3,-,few,TGTGCCAGCAGTTACGTATACGAGGGCCGCCACGAGCAGTACTTC,CASSYVYEGRHEQYF
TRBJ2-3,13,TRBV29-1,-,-,TGCAGCGTTGAGTCGAGAGGTTCAGATACGCAGTATTTT,CSVESRGSDTQYF